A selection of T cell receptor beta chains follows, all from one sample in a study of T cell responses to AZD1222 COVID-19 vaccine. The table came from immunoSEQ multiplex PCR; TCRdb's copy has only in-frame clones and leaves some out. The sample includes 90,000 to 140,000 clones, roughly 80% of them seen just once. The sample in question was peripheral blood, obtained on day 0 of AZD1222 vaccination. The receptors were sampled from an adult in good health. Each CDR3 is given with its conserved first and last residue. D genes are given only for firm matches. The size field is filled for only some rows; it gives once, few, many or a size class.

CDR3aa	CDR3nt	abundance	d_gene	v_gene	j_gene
CASSLSLAGSYNEQFF	TGTGCCAGCAGCTTATCCCTAGCGGGCTCCTACAATGAGCAGTTCTTC	.	TRBD2	TRBV7-9	TRBJ2-1
CATRAGQGRDNEKLFF	TGTGCCACCAGGGCAGGACAGGGGCGGGATAATGAAAAACTGTTTTTT	once	TRBD1	TRBV24-1	TRBJ1-4
CAWSVGGGAWNEQFF	TGTGCCTGGAGTGTTGGCGGGGGGGCTTGGAATGAGCAGTTCTTC	.	TRBD2	TRBV30	TRBJ2-1
CASSFGQGEGYGYTF	TGTGCCAGCAGCTTCGGACAGGGAGAGGGGTATGGCTACACCTTC	.	TRBD1	TRBV5-4	TRBJ1-2
CASSTPFNSIYGYTF	TGTGCCAGCAGTACTCCCTTTAACAGCATCTATGGCTACACCTTC	.	.	TRBV6-2/TRBV6-3	TRBJ1-2
CAIRGQDTEAFF	TGTGCCATCAGGGGGCAAGACACTGAAGCTTTCTTT	.	TRBD1	TRBV19	TRBJ1-1
CASSSPGQQGNGYTF	TGTGCCAGCAGCTCCCCGGGACAACAGGGGAATGGCTACACCTTC	.	TRBD1	TRBV7-2	TRBJ1-2
CASSFARTGEGYTF	TGTGCCAGTAGCTTTGCAAGGACAGGGGAAGGCTACACCTTC	.	TRBD1	TRBV19	TRBJ1-2
CASSPGGAVTQETQYF	TGTGCCAGCAGCCCTGGGGGGGCCGTCACTCAAGAGACCCAGTACTTC	.	.	TRBV3-1/TRBV3-2	TRBJ2-5
CASSLPALGLAGYNEQFF	TGTGCCAGCAGCTTGCCCGCTTTGGGACTAGCGGGTTACAATGAGCAGTTCTTC	once	TRBD2	TRBV5-4	TRBJ2-1
CASSTGPGNTIYF	TGTGCCAGCAGCACAGGACCGGGAAACACCATATATTTT	once	.	TRBV2	TRBJ1-3
CASSLSGTGNQPQHF	TGTGCCAGCAGCTTGTCCGGGACAGGGAATCAGCCCCAGCATTTT	.	TRBD1	TRBV5-5	TRBJ1-5
CASSLGQGHYGYTF	TGTGCCAGCAGCTTGGGACAGGGTCACTATGGCTACACCTTC	.	TRBD1	TRBV7-9	TRBJ1-2